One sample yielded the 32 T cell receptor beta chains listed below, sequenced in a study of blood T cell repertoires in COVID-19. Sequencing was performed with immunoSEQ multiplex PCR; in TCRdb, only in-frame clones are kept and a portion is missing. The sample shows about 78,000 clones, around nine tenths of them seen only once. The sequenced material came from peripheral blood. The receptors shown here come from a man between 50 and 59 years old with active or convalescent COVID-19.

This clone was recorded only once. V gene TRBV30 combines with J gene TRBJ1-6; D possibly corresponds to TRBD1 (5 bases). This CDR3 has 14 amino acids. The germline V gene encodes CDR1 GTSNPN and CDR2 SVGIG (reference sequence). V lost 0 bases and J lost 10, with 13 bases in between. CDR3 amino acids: CAWSVLQGNSPLHF. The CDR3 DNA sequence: TGTGCCTGGAGTGTCCTCCAGGGAAACTCACCCCTCCACTTT. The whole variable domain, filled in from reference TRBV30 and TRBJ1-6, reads SQTIHQWPATLVQPVGSPLSLECTVEGTSNPNLYWYRQAAGRGLQLLFYSVGIGQISSEVPQNLSASRPQDRQFILSSKKLLLSDSGFYLCAWSVLQGNSPLHFGNGTRLTVT.

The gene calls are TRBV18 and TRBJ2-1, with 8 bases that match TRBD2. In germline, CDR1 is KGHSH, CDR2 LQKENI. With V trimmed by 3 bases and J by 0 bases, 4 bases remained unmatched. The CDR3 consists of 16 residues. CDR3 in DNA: TGTGCCAGCTCACCTACGGGGACTAGCTCCTACAATGAGCAGTTCTTC. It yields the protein CASSPTGTSSYNEQFF.

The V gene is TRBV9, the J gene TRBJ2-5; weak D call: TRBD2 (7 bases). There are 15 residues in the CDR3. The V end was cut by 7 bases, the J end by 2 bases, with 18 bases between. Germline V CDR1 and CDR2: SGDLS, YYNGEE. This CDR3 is CASGLGGGPQETQYF. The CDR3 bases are TGTGCCAGCGGCCTAGGCGGGGGCCCACAAGAGACCCAGTACTTC.

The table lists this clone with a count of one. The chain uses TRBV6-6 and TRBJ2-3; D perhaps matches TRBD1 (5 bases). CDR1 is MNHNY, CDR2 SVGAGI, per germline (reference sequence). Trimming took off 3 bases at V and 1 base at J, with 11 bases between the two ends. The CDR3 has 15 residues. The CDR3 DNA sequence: TGTGCCAGCAGTTATGGGTGGGGCCGCACAGATACGCAGTATTTT. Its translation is CASSYGWGRTDTQYF.

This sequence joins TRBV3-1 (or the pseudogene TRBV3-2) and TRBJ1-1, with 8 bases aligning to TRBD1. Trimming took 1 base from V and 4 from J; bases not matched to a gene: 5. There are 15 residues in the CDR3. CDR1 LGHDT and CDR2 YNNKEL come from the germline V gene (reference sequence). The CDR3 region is CASSQGSGGRTEAFF. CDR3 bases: TGTGCCAGCAGCCAAGGGTCAGGGGGCCGCACTGAAGCTTTCTTT.

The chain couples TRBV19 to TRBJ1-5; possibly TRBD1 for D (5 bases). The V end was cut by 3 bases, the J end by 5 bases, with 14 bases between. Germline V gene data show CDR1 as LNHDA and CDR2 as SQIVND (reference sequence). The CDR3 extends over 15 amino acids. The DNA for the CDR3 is TGTGCCAGTAGTATTCTGGGGGGTCAGGATCAGCCCCAGCATTTT. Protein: CASSILGGQDQPQHF.

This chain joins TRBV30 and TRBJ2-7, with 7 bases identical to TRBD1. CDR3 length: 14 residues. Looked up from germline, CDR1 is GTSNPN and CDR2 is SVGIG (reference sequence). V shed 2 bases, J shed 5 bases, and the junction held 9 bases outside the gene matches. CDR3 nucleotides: TGTGCCTGGAGTCTCAAAGAGGGGGCAAACGAGCAGTACGTC. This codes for CAWSLKEGANEQYV.

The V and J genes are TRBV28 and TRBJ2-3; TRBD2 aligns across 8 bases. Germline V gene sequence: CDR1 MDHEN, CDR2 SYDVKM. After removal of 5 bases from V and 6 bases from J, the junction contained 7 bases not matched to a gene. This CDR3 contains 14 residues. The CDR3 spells CASSPGGARDTQYF. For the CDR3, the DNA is TGTGCCAGCAGTCCCGGGGGGGCCAGGGATACGCAGTATTTT.

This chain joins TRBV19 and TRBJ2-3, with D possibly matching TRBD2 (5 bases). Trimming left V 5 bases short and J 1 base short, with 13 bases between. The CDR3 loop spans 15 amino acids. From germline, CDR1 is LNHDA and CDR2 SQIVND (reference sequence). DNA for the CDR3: TGTGCCAGTAGTGGGGAGCTCGCACGCACAGATACGCAGTATTTT. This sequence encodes CASSGELARTDTQYF.

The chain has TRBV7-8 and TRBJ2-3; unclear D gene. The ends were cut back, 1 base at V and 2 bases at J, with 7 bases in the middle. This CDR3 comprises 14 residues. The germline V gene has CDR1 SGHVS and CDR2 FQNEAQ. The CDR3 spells CASSLGGFTDTQYF. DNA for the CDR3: TGTGCCAGCAGCTTAGGCGGCTTCACAGATACGCAGTATTTT.

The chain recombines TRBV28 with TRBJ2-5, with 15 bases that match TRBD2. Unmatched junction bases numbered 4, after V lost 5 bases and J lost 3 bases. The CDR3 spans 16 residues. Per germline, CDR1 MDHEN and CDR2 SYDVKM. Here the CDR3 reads CASSGGLAGGEETQYF. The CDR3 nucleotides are TGTGCCAGCAGTGGGGGACTAGCGGGGGGAGAAGAGACCCAGTACTTC.

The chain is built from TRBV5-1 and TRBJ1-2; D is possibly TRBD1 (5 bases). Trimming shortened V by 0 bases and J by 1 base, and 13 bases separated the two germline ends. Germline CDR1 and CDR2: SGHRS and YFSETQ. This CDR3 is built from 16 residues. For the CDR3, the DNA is TGCGCCAGCAGCTTGGCACCCGAGGGACTTAACTATGGCTACACCTTC. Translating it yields CASSLAPEGLNYGYTF.

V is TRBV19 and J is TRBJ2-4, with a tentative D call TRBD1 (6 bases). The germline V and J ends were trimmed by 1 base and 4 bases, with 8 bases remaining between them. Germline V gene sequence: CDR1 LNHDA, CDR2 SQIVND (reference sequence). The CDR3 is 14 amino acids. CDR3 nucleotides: TGTGCCAGTAGTATAGGAGGACAGAAAAACATTCAGTACTTC. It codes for CASSIGGQKNIQYF.

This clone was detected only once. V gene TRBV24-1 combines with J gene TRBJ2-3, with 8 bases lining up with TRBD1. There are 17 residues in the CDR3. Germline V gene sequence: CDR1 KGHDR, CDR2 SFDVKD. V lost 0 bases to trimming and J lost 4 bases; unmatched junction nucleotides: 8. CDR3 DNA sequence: TGTGCCACCAGTGATTTGGGGACAGGTAATAGCGCAGATACGCAGTATTTT. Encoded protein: CATSDLGTGNSADTQYF.

CDR3 amino acids: CASSLGGTGRYEQYF. DNA for the CDR3: TGTGCCAGCAGCTTAGGGGGGACAGGGCGATACGAGCAGTACTTC. The V gene is TRBV13, the J gene TRBJ2-7; TRBD1 matches 9 bases. The trim removed 0 bases at V and 4 bases at J, leaving 4 bases unmatched. Germline V gives CDR1 PRHDT, CDR2 FYEKMQ (reference sequence). This CDR3 is built from 15 residues.

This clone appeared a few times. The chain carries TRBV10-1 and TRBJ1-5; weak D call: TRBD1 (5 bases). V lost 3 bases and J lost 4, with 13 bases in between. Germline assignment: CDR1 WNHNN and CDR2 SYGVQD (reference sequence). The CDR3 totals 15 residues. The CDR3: CASSDAGQGNQPQHF. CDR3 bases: TGCGCCAGCAGTGATGCAGGGCAGGGAAATCAGCCCCAGCATTTT.

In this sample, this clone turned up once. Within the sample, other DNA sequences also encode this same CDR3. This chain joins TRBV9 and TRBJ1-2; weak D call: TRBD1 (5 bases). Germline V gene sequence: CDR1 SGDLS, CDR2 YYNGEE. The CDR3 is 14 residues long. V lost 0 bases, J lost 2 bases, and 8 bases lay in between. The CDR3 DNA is TGTGCCAGCAGCGTAGCTCAGGGCAACTATGGCTACACCTTC. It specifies CASSVAQGNYGYTF.

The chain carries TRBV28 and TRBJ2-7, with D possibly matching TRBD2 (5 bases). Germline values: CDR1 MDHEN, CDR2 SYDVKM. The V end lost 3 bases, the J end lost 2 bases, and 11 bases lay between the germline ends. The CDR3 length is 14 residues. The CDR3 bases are TGTGCCAGCAGTTTCGAGGGCAGAACCTACGAGCAGTACTTC. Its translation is CASSFEGRTYEQYF.

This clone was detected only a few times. CDR3 nucleotide sequence: TGTGCCAGCTTTGGAGATAACACTGAAGCTTTCTTT. Residues: CASFGDNTEAFF. The rearrangement uses TRBV27 and TRBJ1-1, with no clear D. V lost 8 bases and J 2 bases, leaving 9 bases between the germline ends. This CDR3 contains 12 residues. Germline V lookup: CDR1 MNHEY, CDR2 SMNVEV (reference sequence).

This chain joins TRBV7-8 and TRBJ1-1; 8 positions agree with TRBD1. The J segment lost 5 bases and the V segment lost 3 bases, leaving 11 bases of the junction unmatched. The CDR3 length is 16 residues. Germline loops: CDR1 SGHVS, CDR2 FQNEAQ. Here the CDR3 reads CASSLGQERLWTEAFF. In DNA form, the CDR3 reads TGTGCCAGCAGCTTGGGACAGGAACGGTTATGGACTGAAGCTTTCTTT.

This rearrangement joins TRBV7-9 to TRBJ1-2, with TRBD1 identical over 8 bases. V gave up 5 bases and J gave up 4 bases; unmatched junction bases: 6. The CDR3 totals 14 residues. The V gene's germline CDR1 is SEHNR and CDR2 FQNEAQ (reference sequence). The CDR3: CASSPGQGLYGYTF. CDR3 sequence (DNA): TGTGCCAGCAGCCCCGGACAGGGACTCTATGGCTACACCTTC. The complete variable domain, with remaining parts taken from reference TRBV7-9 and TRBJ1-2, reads DTGVSQNPRHKITKRGQNVTFRCDPISEHNRLYWYRQTLGQGPEFLTYFQNEAQLEKSRLLSDRFSAERPKGSFSTLEIQRTEQGDSAMYLCASSPGQGLYGYTFGSGTRLTVV.

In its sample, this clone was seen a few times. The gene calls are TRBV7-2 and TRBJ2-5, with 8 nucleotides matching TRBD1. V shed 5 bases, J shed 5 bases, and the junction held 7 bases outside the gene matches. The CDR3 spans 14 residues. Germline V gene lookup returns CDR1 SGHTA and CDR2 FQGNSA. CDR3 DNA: TGTGCCAGCAGCAAAGACAGGGGATGGGAGACCCAGTACTTC. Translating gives CASSKDRGWETQYF.

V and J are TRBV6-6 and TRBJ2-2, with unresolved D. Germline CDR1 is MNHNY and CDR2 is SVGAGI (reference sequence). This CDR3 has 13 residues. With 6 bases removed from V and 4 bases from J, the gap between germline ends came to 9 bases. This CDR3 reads CASRAEVTGELFF. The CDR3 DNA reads TGTGCCAGCAGGGCCGAAGTCACCGGGGAGCTGTTTTTT.

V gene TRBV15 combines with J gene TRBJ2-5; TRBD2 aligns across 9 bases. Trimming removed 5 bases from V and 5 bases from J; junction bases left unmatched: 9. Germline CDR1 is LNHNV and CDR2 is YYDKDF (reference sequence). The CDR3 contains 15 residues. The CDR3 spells CATSGGSGGRETQYF. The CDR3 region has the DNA TGTGCCACCAGCGGAGGTAGCGGGGGCAGGGAGACCCAGTACTTC.

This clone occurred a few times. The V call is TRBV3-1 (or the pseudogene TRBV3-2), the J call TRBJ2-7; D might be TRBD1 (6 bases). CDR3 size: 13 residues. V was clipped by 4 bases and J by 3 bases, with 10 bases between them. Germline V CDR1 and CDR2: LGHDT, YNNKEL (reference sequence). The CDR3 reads CASSLRGYYEQYF. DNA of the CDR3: TGTGCCAGCAGCCTCAGGGGATACTACGAGCAGTACTTC.

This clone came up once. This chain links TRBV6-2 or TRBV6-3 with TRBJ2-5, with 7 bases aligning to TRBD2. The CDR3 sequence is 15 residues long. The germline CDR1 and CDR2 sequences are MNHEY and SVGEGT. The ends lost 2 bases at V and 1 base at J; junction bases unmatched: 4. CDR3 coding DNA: TGTGCCAGCAGTTACGCGGGCGGGGGCCAAGAGACCCAGTACTTC. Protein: CASSYAGGGQETQYF.

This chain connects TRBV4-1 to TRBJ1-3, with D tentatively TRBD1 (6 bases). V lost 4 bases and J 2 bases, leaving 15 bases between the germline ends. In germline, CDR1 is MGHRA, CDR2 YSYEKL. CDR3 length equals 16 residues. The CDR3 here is CASSLSPAGAGNTIYF. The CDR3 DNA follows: TGCGCCAGCAGCCTCAGCCCGGCAGGGGCTGGAAACACCATATATTTT.

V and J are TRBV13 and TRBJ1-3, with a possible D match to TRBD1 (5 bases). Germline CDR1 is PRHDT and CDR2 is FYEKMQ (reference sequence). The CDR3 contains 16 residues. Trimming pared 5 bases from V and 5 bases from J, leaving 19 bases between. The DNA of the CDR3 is TGTGCCAGCAGCACCTCCGGGACTAGAAGCAGAAACACCATATATTTT. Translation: CASSTSGTRSRNTIYF.

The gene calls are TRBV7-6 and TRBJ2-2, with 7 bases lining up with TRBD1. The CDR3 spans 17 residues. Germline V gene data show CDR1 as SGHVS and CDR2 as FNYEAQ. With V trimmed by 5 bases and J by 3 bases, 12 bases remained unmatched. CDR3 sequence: CASSTPFQTGDTGELFF. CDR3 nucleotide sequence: TGTGCCAGCAGCACTCCATTCCAAACAGGGGACACCGGGGAGCTGTTTTTT.

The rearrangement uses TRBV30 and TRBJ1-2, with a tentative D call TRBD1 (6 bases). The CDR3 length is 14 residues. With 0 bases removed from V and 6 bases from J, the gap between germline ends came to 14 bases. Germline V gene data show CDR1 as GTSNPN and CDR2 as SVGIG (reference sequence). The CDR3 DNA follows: TGTGCCTGGAGTGTGCTTGACAGGCTGGATGGCTACACCTTC. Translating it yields CAWSVLDRLDGYTF.

The CDR3 bases are TGTGCCAGCAGCCCCTGGGGGCGCAGCACCGGGGAGCTGTTTTTT. This translates into CASSPWGRSTGELFF. The J gene is TRBJ2-2, the V gene TRBV3-1 (or the pseudogene TRBV3-2), with D tentatively TRBD1 (6 bases). Trimming removed 4 bases from V and 4 bases from J, with 13 bases in between. Looked up from germline, CDR1 is LGHDT and CDR2 is YNNKEL (reference sequence). The CDR3 loop spans 15 amino acids.

The CDR3 protein is CASSVGETGNTEAFF. CDR3 nucleotide sequence: TGTGCCAGCAGCGTAGGTGAGACAGGTAACACTGAAGCTTTCTTT. This sequence joins TRBV9 and TRBJ1-1; a possible D gene is TRBD1 (6 bases). Germline-derived CDR1 and CDR2 are SGDLS and YYNGEE. CDR3 length: 15 residues. V lost 0 bases, J lost 2 bases, and 11 bases lay in between.